A single sample is the source of the 12 T cell receptor beta chains below, sequenced in a study of spatial heterogeneity in lung cancer. Points from the study as a whole: Counts that tracked tumor mutation counts were those of expanded intratumoral alpha and beta TCRs.

These receptors' antigens are unknown. The time point is: sample taken at primary tumor resection. TCRdb independently ran MiXCR on the 5' RACE reads; one entry per CDR3 protein. The sample has several hundred distinct CDR3 sequences; more than 35% are singletons. This specimen was lung tumor tissue, taken at surgery. Receptors originate from a female donor with early-stage non-small cell lung cancer.

The chain couples TRBV20-1 to TRBJ2-2, with D hard to call. This CDR3 has 12 amino acids. V was clipped by 0 bases and J by 9 bases, with 8 bases between them. Germline CDR1 DFQATT, CDR2 SNEGSKA (reference sequence). The CDR3: CSARDGFRELFF. Written as DNA, the CDR3 is TGCAGTGCTAGAGATGGATTTCGGGAGCTGTTTTTT.

This clonotype counts as large (0.1 to 1%). The chain carries TRBV28 and TRBJ1-1; possibly TRBD1 for D (5 bases). V gave up 2 bases and J gave up 3 bases, with 16 bases separating them. Germline CDR1 MDHEN, CDR2 SYDVKM. CDR3 length equals 16 residues. The CDR3 DNA reads as TGTGCCAGCAGTTTAAGAGAGGCGATAGGGGACACTGAAGCTTTCTTT. It yields the protein CASSLREAIGDTEAFF.

The sample holds a few counts of this clonotype. The rearrangement uses TRBV6-2 or TRBV6-3 and TRBJ2-5, with no clear D. CDR1 is MNHEY, CDR2 SVGEGT, per germline. The CDR3 length is 13 residues. Trimming took off 3 bases at V and 3 bases at J, with 8 bases between the two ends. Written as DNA, the CDR3 is TGTGCCAGCAGTTATCACATCGAAGAGACCCAGTACTTC. As protein: CASSYHIEETQYF.

This chain uses TRBV7-2 with TRBJ2-2; unclear D gene. This CDR3 has 13 amino acids. Trimming removed 6 bases at V and 6 bases at J, with 11 bases between. Germline V gene data show CDR1 as SGHTA and CDR2 as FQGNSA. CDR3 loop: CASSYSGPGELFF. Written as DNA, the CDR3 is TGTGCCAGCAGTTATAGTGGGCCCGGGGAGCTGTTTTTT.

V gene TRBV7-2 combines with J gene TRBJ1-6; 8 bases line up with TRBD1. V shed 4 bases and J 6 bases; nucleotides not matched to a gene: 5. CDR1 is SGHTA, CDR2 FQGNSA, per germline. This CDR3 is built from 15 residues. The DNA for the CDR3 is TGTGCCAGCAGCTCGGACAGGGAGGGTAATTCACCCCTCCACTTT. Translation gives CASSSDREGNSPLHF.

This clonotype is labeled as large. The chain is built from TRBV29-1 and TRBJ2-1; the match to TRBD1 covers 11 bases. J lost 6 bases, V lost 8 bases, and 12 bases had no gene match. The CDR3 is made up of 15 amino acids. Germline V CDR1 and CDR2: SQVTM, ANQGSEA. The CDR3 loop reads CSWTNTGTGGNEQFF. The CDR3 DNA reads TGCAGCTGGACTAATACCGGGACAGGGGGCAATGAGCAGTTCTTC.

The chain recombines TRBV6-2 or TRBV6-3 with TRBJ2-2, with D perhaps TRBD1 or TRBD2 (5 bases each). With 2 bases removed from V and 0 bases from J, the gap between germline ends came to 13 bases. This CDR3 has 17 residues. From germline, CDR1 is MNHEY and CDR2 SVGEGT. In DNA, the CDR3 is TGTGCCAGCAGTTACGGGGGAACAGGAGCGAACACCGGGGAGCTGTTTTTT. Translating it yields CASSYGGTGANTGELFF.

V gene TRBV3-1 combines with J gene TRBJ2-1, with unresolved D. The CDR3 is 12 amino acids. Germline V CDR1 and CDR2: LGHDT, YNNKEL (reference sequence). V shed 4 bases and J shed 7 bases, with 8 bases lying between them. The CDR3 sequence: CASSLPGNEQFF. The DNA of the CDR3 is TGTGCCAGCAGCCTTCCCGGGAATGAGCAGTTCTTC.

Concerning this clonotype: It may be a read error: a sequence one base away is much more abundant. This chain connects TRBV6-5 to TRBJ2-7; 7 bases agree with TRBD2. The CDR3 has 17 amino acids. Germline CDR1 MNHEY, CDR2 SVGAGI. CDR3 loop: CARSYSRLTSWSSEQYF. The CDR3 DNA follows: TGTGCCAGGAGTTACTCGAGGCTGACTAGCTGGTCTTCCGAGCAGTACTTC.

The chain couples TRBV29-1 to TRBJ2-3, with D possibly being TRBD2 (6 bases). Germline assignment: CDR1 SQVTM and CDR2 ANQGSEA. V was shortened by 8 bases and J by 2 bases, with 14 bases between the two germline ends. The CDR3 has 13 residues. The chain's CDR3 is CSTAGLITDTQYF. The CDR3, as DNA: TGCAGCACGGCGGGACTGATCACAGATACGCAGTATTTT.

This clonotype is labeled as large. CDR3 sequence reads: CASSLGRALAKNIQYF. The DNA of the CDR3 is TGTGCCAGCAGCTTAGGCAGGGCCTTAGCCAAAAACATTCAGTACTTC. This sequence joins TRBV7-2 and TRBJ2-4, with D maybe TRBD1 (5 bases). The CDR3 sequence is 16 residues long. Germline CDR1 is SGHTA and CDR2 is FQGNSA. V was shortened by 1 base and J by 0 bases, with 10 bases between the two germline ends.

By frequency in the sample, this clonotype is large. The chain carries TRBV12-3 or TRBV12-4 and TRBJ1-4; D not certain. V lost 2 bases to trimming and J lost 5 bases, with 12 bases between them. The CDR3 sequence is 15 residues long. Written as DNA, the CDR3 is TGTGCCAGCAGTTTAATAGGGTTCGGAAATGAAAAACTGTTTTTT. Translating it yields CASSLIGFGNEKLFF.